This T cell receptor (beta chain) was captured by sequencing in a study of spatial heterogeneity in lung cancer. For the study at large: Alpha-chain sequences were consistently detected less often than beta-chain sequences. The study observed each unique TCR and UMI combination more than ten times on average in raw reads. Study outcomes and limitations: The number of expanded tumor alpha and beta chains correlated with mutation number.

The sample holds a few counts of this clonotype. Its antigen remains unknown. Germline V gene sequence: CDR1 LGHNT, CDR2 FRNRAP. The CDR3 spans 14 residues. V gave up 5 bases and J gave up 5 bases; unmatched junction bases: 8. Unique molecular identifiers, one per molecule, were present on every TCR cDNA molecule. TCRdb ran MiXCR on the 5' RACE reads and lists one entry per CDR3 protein. The sample lists about 100,000 distinct CDR3 sequences; under 4.5% were seen once. Time point here: sample taken at primary tumor resection. The donors comprised roughly 71 untreated early-stage non-small cell lung cancer patients.

The source is a male donor with early-stage non-small cell lung cancer. The chain carries TRBV12-5 and TRBJ2-5; TRBD1 matches at 7 bases. Here the sequenced sample was lung tumor tissue, taken at surgery. DNA for the CDR3: TGTGCTAGTGGTCCATCCGGACAGGCGGAGACCCAGTACTTC. It specifies CASGPSGQAETQYF.